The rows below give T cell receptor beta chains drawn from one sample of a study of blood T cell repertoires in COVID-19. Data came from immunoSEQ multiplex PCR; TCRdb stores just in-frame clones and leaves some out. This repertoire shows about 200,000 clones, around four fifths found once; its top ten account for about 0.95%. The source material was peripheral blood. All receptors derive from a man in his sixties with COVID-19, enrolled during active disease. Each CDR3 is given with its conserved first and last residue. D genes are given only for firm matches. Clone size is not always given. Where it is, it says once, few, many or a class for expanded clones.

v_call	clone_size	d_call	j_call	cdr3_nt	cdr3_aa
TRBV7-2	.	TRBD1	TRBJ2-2	TGTGCCAGCAGCAGGGACAGGGGGCTTACCGGGGAGCTGTTTTTT	CASSRDRGLTGELFF
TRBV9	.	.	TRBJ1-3	TGTGCCAGCAGCGTAGACCGGCGTGCGGCCTCTGGAAACACCATATATTTT	CASSVDRRAASGNTIYF
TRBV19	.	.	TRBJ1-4	TGTGCCAGTAGTAACTCGGGGGGAGCTAATGAAAAACTGTTTTTT	CASSNSGGANEKLFF
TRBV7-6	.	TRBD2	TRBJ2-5	TGTGCCAGCAGCAGCTTACTAGCGGGAGGGGCGGAGACCCAGTACTTC	CASSSLLAGGAETQYF
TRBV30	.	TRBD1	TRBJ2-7	TGTGCCTGGAGTGTACAGGGGGCGAGACTGTACGAGCAGTACTTC	CAWSVQGARLYEQYF
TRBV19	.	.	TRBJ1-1	TGTGCCAGTAGTATAGGTTGGGACATGAACGGTGAAGCTTTCTTT	CASSIGWDMNGEAFF
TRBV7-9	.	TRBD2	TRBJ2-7	TGTGCCAGCACTCGGGAGGGGCGAATCTCCTACGAGCAGTACTTC	CASTREGRISYEQYF
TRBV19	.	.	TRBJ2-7	TGTGCCAGTAGTCCCCCTCCAGGGAGGTCAGCCTACGAGCAGTACTTC	CASSPPPGRSAYEQYF
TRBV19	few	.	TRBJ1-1	TGTGCCAGTGGCAGGGCCATGAACACTGAAGCTTTCTTT	CASGRAMNTEAFF
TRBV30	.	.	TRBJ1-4	TGTGCCTGGACCTCTACGGACAGACTTAATGAAAAACTGTTTTTT	CAWTSTDRLNEKLFF
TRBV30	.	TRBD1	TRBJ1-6	TGTGCCTGGAGTACACAGGGGGCGAATTCACCCCTCCACTTT	CAWSTQGANSPLHF
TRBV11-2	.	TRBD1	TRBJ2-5	TGTGCCAGCAGCTTAATCGGCAGGGGGCAAGGAGAGACCCAGTACTTC	CASSLIGRGQGETQYF
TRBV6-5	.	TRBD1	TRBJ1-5	TGTGCCAGCAGTCAGGGGGCCGGTCAGCCCCAGCATTTT	CASSQGAGQPQHF
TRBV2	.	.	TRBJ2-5	TGTGCCAGCAGTGAATCGGTTAAAGAGACCCAGTACTTC	CASSESVKETQYF
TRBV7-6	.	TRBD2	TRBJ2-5	TGTGCCAGCAGCTTACTAGCGGGGACCCAGTACTTC	CASSLLAGTQYF
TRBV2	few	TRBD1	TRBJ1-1	TGTGCCAGCAGCCTACAGGGGGCAGGAACTGAAGCTTTCTTT	CASSLQGAGTEAFF
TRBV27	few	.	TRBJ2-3	TGTGCCAGCAGTTTGACTTCGAAGAGCACAGATACGCAGTATTTT	CASSLTSKSTDTQYF
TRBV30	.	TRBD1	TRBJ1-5	TGTGCCTGGAGTCAGACAGGGGAACAGCCCCAGCATTTT	CAWSQTGEQPQHF
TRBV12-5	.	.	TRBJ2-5	TGTGCTAGTGGGTTTTCGGTAGAAGAGACCCAGTACTTC	CASGFSVEETQYF
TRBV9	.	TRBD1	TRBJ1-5	TGTGCCAGCAGCGCTGGGACAGAGGGTCAGCCCCAGCATTTT	CASSAGTEGQPQHF
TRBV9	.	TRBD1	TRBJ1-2	TGTGCCAGCAGCAGACAGGGGAGCGATGGCTACACCTTC	CASSRQGSDGYTF
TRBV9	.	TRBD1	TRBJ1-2	TGTGCCAGCAGCGTAGAGGCGGACAGGGGAAGCGGCTACACCTTC	CASSVEADRGSGYTF
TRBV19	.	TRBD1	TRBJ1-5	TGTGCCAGTAGTGGAGGGACAGCCGATTATCAGCCCCAGCATTTT	CASSGGTADYQPQHF
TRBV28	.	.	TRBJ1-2	TGTGCCAGCAGTGGGAGAGCGGGTGATGGCTATGGCTACACCTTC	CASSGRAGDGYGYTF
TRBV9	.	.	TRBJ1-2	TGTGCCAGCAGCGTAAACGTGGGGCGTTTTGGCTACACCTTC	CASSVNVGRFGYTF
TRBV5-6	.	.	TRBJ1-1	TGTGCCAGCAGCCGGGGCAGGGGTAACACTGAAGCTTTCTTT	CASSRGRGNTEAFF
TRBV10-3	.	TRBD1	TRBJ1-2	TGTGCCAGCTCCGGGACAGGGGATGGCTACACCTTC	CASSGTGDGYTF
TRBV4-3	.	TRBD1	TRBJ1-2	TGCGCCAGCAGCCAAGATACAGGGGGCGGATCTGGCTACACCTTC	CASSQDTGGGSGYTF
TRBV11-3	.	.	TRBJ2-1	TGTGCCAGCAGCTTGGACAGAAAGAATGAGCAGTTCTTC	CASSLDRKNEQFF
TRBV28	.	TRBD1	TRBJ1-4	TGTGCCAGCGGATTGACAGGGAGGCTAGAAAAACTGTTTTTT	CASGLTGRLEKLFF
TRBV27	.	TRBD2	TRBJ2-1	TGTGCCAGCAGTTTATCGCCTAGCGGGACCTACAATGAGCAGTTCTTC	CASSLSPSGTYNEQFF
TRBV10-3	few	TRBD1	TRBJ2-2	TGTGCCATCAGTGAGTCCCGGACAGGGGGCGACACCGGGGAGCTGTTTTTT	CAISESRTGGDTGELFF
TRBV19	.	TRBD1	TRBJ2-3	TGTGCCAGCAGGGGGACAAGCACAGATACGCAGTATTTT	CASRGTSTDTQYF
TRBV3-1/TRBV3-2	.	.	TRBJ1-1	TGTGCCAGCAGCCAAGTAGTTCTATCCATGAACACTGAAGCTTTCTTT	CASSQVVLSMNTEAFF
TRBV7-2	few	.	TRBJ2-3	TGTGCCAGCAGCTTAGTCGTAAGCCGAAACACAGATACGCAGTATTTT	CASSLVVSRNTDTQYF
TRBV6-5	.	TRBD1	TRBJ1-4	TGTGCCAGCAGCTCAGACAGGGGGCCTAATGAAAAACTGTTTTTT	CASSSDRGPNEKLFF
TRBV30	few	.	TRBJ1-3	TGTGCCTGGAACCCAGGGCCACGAAACACCATATATTTT	CAWNPGPRNTIYF
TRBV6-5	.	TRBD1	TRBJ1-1	TGTGCCAGCAGTTACTCTACAGGGGTAATGAACACTGAAGCTTTCTTT	CASSYSTGVMNTEAFF
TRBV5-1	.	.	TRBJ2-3	TGCGCCAGCAGCTTAAGACAAGGCTGGGATACGCAGTATTTT	CASSLRQGWDTQYF
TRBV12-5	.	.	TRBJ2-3	TGTGCTAGTGGTCCTGGACTATCCACAGATACGCAGTATTTT	CASGPGLSTDTQYF
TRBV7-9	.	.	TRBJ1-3	TGTGCCAGCAGCCCCGAGGGTCCCGACTCTGGAAACACCATATATTTT	CASSPEGPDSGNTIYF
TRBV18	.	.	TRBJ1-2	TGTGCCAGCTCACCACCGGAGGGCTATGGCTACACCTTC	CASSPPEGYGYTF
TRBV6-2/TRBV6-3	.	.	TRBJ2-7	TGTGCCAGCAGTTACTCACCCCGGGACAACGAGCAGTACTTC	CASSYSPRDNEQYF
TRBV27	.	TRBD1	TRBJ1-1	TGTGCCAGCAGTTTATCGAGGCAGGGGGACACTGAAGCTTTCTTT	CASSLSRQGDTEAFF
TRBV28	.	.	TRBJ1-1	TGTGCCAGCAGCCGAGGGTGGTCTGAAGCTTTCTTT	CASSRGWSEAFF
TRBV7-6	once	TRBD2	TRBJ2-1	TGTGCCAGCAGCTTCGCTAGCGGGAGGGCAGGGAATGAGCAGTTCTTC	CASSFASGRAGNEQFF
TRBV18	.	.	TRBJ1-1	TGTGCCAGCTCACCAAAAATAGGAGGGATAGGGGACACTGAAGCTTTCTTT	CASSPKIGGIGDTEAFF
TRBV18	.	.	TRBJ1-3	TGTGCCAGCTCACCACGCTGGACAGACTCTGGAAACACCATATATTTT	CASSPRWTDSGNTIYF
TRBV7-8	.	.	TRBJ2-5	TGTGCCAGCAGCTTAGTGGGCGGGCAAGAGACCCAGTACTTC	CASSLVGGQETQYF
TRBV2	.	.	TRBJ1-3	TGTGCCAGCAGCCAGACAGATAGCTCTGGAAACACCATATATTTT	CASSQTDSSGNTIYF
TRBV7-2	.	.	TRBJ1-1	TGTGCCAGCAGCTCCACAGGCCCAGGGGCGGAAGCTTTCTTT	CASSSTGPGAEAFF
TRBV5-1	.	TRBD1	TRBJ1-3	TGCGCCAGCACCGACTGGGGACAGCCCCGCTCTGGAAACACCATATATTTT	CASTDWGQPRSGNTIYF
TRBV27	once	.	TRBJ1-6	TGTGCCAGCAGTTTATGGGGGCAGAATTCACCCCTCCACTTT	CASSLWGQNSPLHF
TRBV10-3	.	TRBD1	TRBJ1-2	TGTGCCATCAAAGGGCAGGGGGGAAACTATGGCTACACCTTC	CAIKGQGGNYGYTF
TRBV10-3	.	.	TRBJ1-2	TGTGCCATCCGGGGGGCTAACTATGGCTACACCTTC	CAIRGANYGYTF
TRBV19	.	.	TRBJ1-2	TGTGCCAGTACCCCTTCCCCGGGGATCGGCTACACCTTC	CASTPSPGIGYTF
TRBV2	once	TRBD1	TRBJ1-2	TGTGCCAGCAGTGAAGTCTTGGGGACAGTCTATGGCTACACCTTC	CASSEVLGTVYGYTF
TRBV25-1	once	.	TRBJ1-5	TGTGCCAGCGGGGGGACGGCCAGTCAGCCCCAGCATTTT	CASGGTASQPQHF
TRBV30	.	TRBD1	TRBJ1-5	TGTGCCTTGGGGACAGGGGGCTACATCGGCAATCAGCCCCAGCATTTT	CALGTGGYIGNQPQHF